Listed below are T cell receptor beta chains from one sample, sequenced in a study of cytomegalovirus exposure and HLA in healthy donors. TCRdb's table, derived via immunoSEQ multiplex PCR, lists solely in-frame clones and lacks some. The sample has more than 200,000 clones; approximately 80% are singletons. The sequenced sample consisted of PBMCs. Receptors were obtained from a girl under 18 in good health and CMV-seronegative. The CDR3 runs from the conserved cysteine through the conserved F or W. Each record gives: V gene, CDR3 protein.

>TRBV13
CASSSGWGVNNEQFF
>TRBV25-1
CASSDHQRVQETQYF
>TRBV19
CASTRGHLYSGNTIYF
>TRBV19
CASSIGQAKYGYTF
>TRBV7-2
CASSSYGGGAVYEQYF
>TRBV15
CATSRDRGTTEAFF
>TRBV5-4
CASSWGATLGGGSRVEQFF
>TRBV5-1
CASSLTLAGGPFSYEQYF
>TRBV19
CASSMARLGTGMNTEAFF
>TRBV5-3
CARSLGLAGTTDTQYF
>TRBV2
CASRGQGSALAKAFF
>TRBV13
CASSLESREQYF
>TRBV2
CASLTDSGGTQYF
>TRBV29-1
CSVGGQGNTEAFF
>TRBV10-3
CAIGGQLNQPQHF